Following are 10 T cell receptor beta chains from one sample sequenced in a study of cytomegalovirus exposure and HLA in healthy donors. PCR employed 60 Vbeta and 13 Jbeta primers. Assay: immunoSEQ multiplex PCR; the TCRdb copy retains only in-frame clones and omits some. This sample yields 95,000 to 150,000 clones, of which more than 60% are seen a single time; more than 1.5% belongs to the top ten. Sequencing used PBMCs. These TCRs come from a man aged 18 to 30 in good health and CMV-seronegative.

The chain uses TRBV5-6 and TRBJ2-7; 11 nucleotides align to TRBD1. There are 15 residues in the CDR3. Per the germline V gene, CDR1 is SGHDT and CDR2 is YYEEEE. Germline trimming cut 3 bases from V and 2 bases from J; bases unmatched to any gene: 4. The CDR3 sequence: CASSWDRGRAYEQYF. The CDR3, as DNA: TGTGCCAGCAGCTGGGACAGGGGGAGGGCCTACGAGCAGTACTTC.

In this sample, this clone turned up once. This chain links TRBV28 with TRBJ2-3, with a weak D call TRBD2 (5 bases). The length of the CDR3 is 13 residues. Trimming shortened V by 5 bases and J by 6 bases, and 12 bases separated the two germline ends. The germline CDR1 and CDR2 sequences are MDHEN and SYDVKM. The CDR3 here is CASSAVRVDTQYF. The CDR3 DNA sequence: TGTGCCAGCAGTGCGGTGAGGGTGGATACGCAGTATTTT.

This clone was seen only a few times. The gene calls are TRBV7-8 and TRBJ2-4; TRBD2 agrees at 9 bases. V gave up 5 bases and J gave up 7 bases; unmatched junction bases: 6. CDR1 and CDR2 from the germline V gene are SGHVS and FQNEAQ. The CDR3 consists of 14 residues. The CDR3: CASSSGGRGNIQYF. The CDR3 DNA is TGTGCCAGCAGCAGCGGGGGGCGAGGGAACATTCAGTACTTC. The entire variable domain, with the rest obtained from reference TRBV7-8 and TRBJ2-4, is as follows: GAGVSQSPRYKVAKRGQDVALRCDPISGHVSLFWYQQALGQGPEFLTYFQNEAQLDKSGLPSDRFFAERPEGSVSTLKIQRTQQEDSAVYLCASSSGGRGNIQYFGAGTRLSVL.

The V and J genes are TRBV30 and TRBJ2-7; D possibly corresponds to TRBD1 (5 bases). This CDR3 spans 14 amino acids. The germline V and J ends were trimmed by 3 bases and 1 base, with 13 bases remaining between them. CDR1 and CDR2 (germline): GTSNPN, SVGIG (reference sequence). This CDR3 reads CAWSSGRVSYEQYF. For the CDR3, the DNA is TGTGCCTGGAGCTCCGGCAGGGTATCCTACGAGCAGTACTTC. Variable domain in full (rest from reference TRBV30 and TRBJ2-7): SQTIHQWPATLVQPVGSPLSLECTVEGTSNPNLYWYRQAAGRGLQLLFYSVGIGQISSEVPQNLSASRPQDRQFILSSKKLLLSDSGFYLCAWSSGRVSYEQYFGPGTRLTVT.

This clone was counted a few times. The rearrangement uses TRBV5-4 and TRBJ2-3; D gene uncertain. V lost 1 base to trimming and J lost 1 base, with 7 bases between them. The germline gives CDR1 SGHNT, CDR2 YYREEE (reference sequence). The CDR3 sequence is 14 residues long. CDR3 sequence reads: CASSLQQGTDTQYF. The CDR3 bases are TGTGCCAGCAGCTTGCAGCAGGGCACAGATACGCAGTATTTT.

CDR3 protein: CASRYSSGNTIYF. The DNA of the CDR3 is TGTGCCAGCCGATATAGCTCTGGAAACACCATATATTTT. This rearrangement joins TRBV28 to TRBJ1-3; D is unclear. The CDR3 loop spans 13 amino acids. V was shortened by 8 bases and J by 0 bases, with 8 bases between the two germline ends. Germline-derived CDR1 and CDR2 are MDHEN and SYDVKM.

V is TRBV5-1 and J is TRBJ2-1; 10 bases agree with TRBD2. CDR1 is SGHRS and CDR2 is YFSETQ in the germline V gene. Unmatched junction bases numbered 1, after V lost 0 bases and J lost 4 bases. CDR3 length: 15 amino acids. The CDR3: CASSLEGLAYNEQFF. DNA of the CDR3: TGCGCCAGCAGCTTGGAGGGACTAGCGTACAATGAGCAGTTCTTC.

The chain is built from TRBV19 and TRBJ1-5; D might be TRBD1 (6 bases). Germline V CDR1 and CDR2: LNHDA, SQIVND (reference sequence). This CDR3 spans 15 amino acids. Trimming pared 10 bases from V and 3 bases from J, leaving 19 bases between. The CDR3 sequence: CATRTALISNQPQHF. CDR3 nucleotides: TGTGCCACCCGGACAGCGTTGATCTCCAATCAGCCCCAGCATTTT.

The chain has TRBV4-3 and TRBJ2-1; 10 bases are shared with TRBD2. The V segment lost 2 bases and the J segment 7 bases; nucleotides outside the gene matches: 14. Germline loops: CDR1 LGHNA, CDR2 YSLEER. This CDR3 has 18 amino acids. CDR3 loop: CASSQNQGTSVTENEQFF. The CDR3 nucleotides read TGCGCCAGCAGCCAAAACCAAGGGACTAGCGTAACGGAAAATGAGCAGTTCTTC.

This clone was counted a few times. V usage is TRBV6-1 and J usage is TRBJ1-5; 7 nucleotides line up with TRBD1. Germline V gene data show CDR1 as MNHNS and CDR2 as SASEGT. The CDR3 is made up of 15 amino acids. The V gene end was trimmed by 4 bases and the J gene end by 4 bases; junction bases not matched to a gene: 7. CDR3 sequence: CASSVTGTENQPQHF. CDR3 sequence (DNA): TGTGCCAGCAGTGTAACCGGGACAGAAAATCAGCCCCAGCATTTT.